The 17 T cell receptor beta chains reported below all come from one sample, sequenced in a study of T cells in Graves' hyperthyroidism and ophthalmopathy. TCR beta CDR3 regions were amplified from RNA transcripts. During a first-round RT-PCR of the TCR CDR3, the HTBI primer set was used. MiXCR, run by TCRdb on the multiplex PCR reads, gives a single entry per CDR3 protein. The sample contains about 690,000 distinct CDR3 sequences, around a sixth of which appear only once. The specimen was blood. The receptors come from a man aged 45-60 years with Graves' hyperthyroidism.

The table lists this clonotype with many counts. The chain couples TRBV11-3 to TRBJ2-1; no firm D call. Germline V lookup: CDR1 SGHNT, CDR2 YENEEA. V was cut by 1 base and J by 6 bases, with 19 bases left in between. The CDR3 spans 17 residues. The CDR3 protein is CASSLGLRAIASNEQFF. CDR3 nucleotides: TGTGCCAGCAGCTTAGGTCTTAGAGCTATCGCTAGCAATGAGCAGTTCTTC.

This clonotype came up many times. V usage is TRBV28 and J usage is TRBJ2-1; TRBD2 aligns across 9 bases. Germline V gene sequence: CDR1 MDHEN, CDR2 SYDVKM. The V gene end was trimmed by 6 bases and the J gene end by 2 bases; junction bases not matched to a gene: 5. This CDR3 has 15 residues. CDR3 sequence reads: CASSLAGATYNEQFF. CDR3 DNA: TGTGCCAGCAGCTTAGCGGGAGCGACCTACAATGAGCAGTTCTTC.

This clonotype was counted many times. CDR3 in amino acids: CATSAERGIPYNEQFF. Written as DNA, the CDR3 is TGTGCCACCAGTGCTGAGCGGGGGATTCCCTACAATGAGCAGTTCTTC. The gene calls are TRBV24-1 and TRBJ2-1, with 8 bases matching TRBD2. Trimming took 5 bases from V and 2 from J; bases not matched to a gene: 7. The germline CDR1 and CDR2 sequences are KGHDR and SFDVKD. CDR3 length equals 16 residues.

This clonotype was counted many times. This sequence joins TRBV6-2 or TRBV6-3 and TRBJ1-2; unclear D gene. The CDR3 has 13 amino acids. The V end lost 2 bases, the J end lost 8 bases, and 12 bases lay between the germline ends. From germline, CDR1 is MNHEY and CDR2 SVGEGT. The CDR3 loop reads CASSYESLSGYTF. For the CDR3, the DNA is TGTGCCAGCAGTTACGAATCCCTGAGCGGCTACACCTTC.

This chain uses TRBV2 with TRBJ1-2; no reliable D call. Between the trimmed V and J ends, which lost 7 bases and 4 bases, there was a span of 19 bases. Germline loops: CDR1 SNHLY, CDR2 FYNNEI. The CDR3 extends over 15 amino acids. DNA for the CDR3: TGTGCCAGCATAAGGCAGACAACCTTCTCCTATGGCTACACCTTC. It yields the protein CASIRQTTFSYGYTF.

This clonotype came up a few times. This chain connects TRBV25-1 to TRBJ2-4; possible D gene TRBD1, 5 bases. This CDR3 comprises 14 residues. Trimming pared 9 bases from V and 0 bases from J, leaving 12 bases between. CDR1 and CDR2 (germline): MGHDK, SYGVNS. The CDR3 protein is CASQNQGAKNIQYF. The CDR3 coding sequence is TGTGCCAGTCAAAACCAGGGAGCCAAAAACATTCAGTACTTC.

V and J are TRBV4-3 and TRBJ2-6; D ambiguous. The CDR3 totals 16 residues. V was pared by 3 bases and J by 0 bases, with 9 bases between. Germline V CDR1 and CDR2: LGHNA, YSLEER. The DNA for the CDR3 is TGCGCCAGCAGCCATTGGCAGGACTCTGGGGCCAACGTCCTGACTTTC. Protein: CASSHWQDSGANVLTF.

This clonotype has a count of ten or more. This chain links TRBV19 with TRBJ1-1; D call uncertain. The CDR3 sequence is 15 residues long. With 6 bases removed from V and 1 base from J, the gap between germline ends came to 15 bases. Germline loops: CDR1 LNHDA, CDR2 SQIVND (reference sequence). As DNA, the CDR3 is TGTGCCAGTAGGCCGATCCGGGCGGGGAACACTGAAGCTTTCTTT. Protein: CASRPIRAGNTEAFF.

This clonotype was recorded at least ten times. J is TRBJ2-1 and V is TRBV20-1; the match to TRBD1 covers 11 bases. With V trimmed by 4 bases and J by 8 bases, 10 bases remained unmatched. This CDR3 has 15 residues. Germline CDR1 DFQATT, CDR2 SNEGSKA (reference sequence). This CDR3 reads CSAIVWTGGIDEQFF. The CDR3 DNA sequence: TGCAGTGCTATAGTATGGACAGGGGGCATTGATGAGCAGTTCTTC.

This clonotype was seen repeatedly, ten times or more. The chain is built from TRBV5-1 and TRBJ2-7; D not resolved. This CDR3 spans 14 amino acids. The germline gives CDR1 SGHRS, CDR2 YFSETQ. The V end lost 0 bases, the J end lost 0 bases, and 7 bases lay between the germline ends. As DNA, the CDR3 is TGCGCCAGCAGCTTGGGCAGCCTCTCCTACGAGCAGTACTTC. Encoded protein: CASSLGSLSYEQYF.

The chain links TRBV9 to TRBJ1-4; D not certain. CDR3 length equals 14 residues. CDR1 is SGDLS and CDR2 is YYNGEE in the germline V gene. V dropped 4 bases and J dropped 0 bases, with 7 bases sitting between them. The CDR3 DNA reads TGTGCCAGCAGCCAACAAGCAACTAATGAAAAACTGTTTTTT. Translated, it gives CASSQQATNEKLFF.

The chain employs TRBV7-9 and TRBJ1-2; D not certain. CDR1 is SEHNR and CDR2 is FQNEAQ in the germline V gene (reference sequence). This CDR3 region has 15 residues. Trimming shortened V by 8 bases and J by 0 bases, and 16 bases separated the two germline ends. DNA for the CDR3: TGTGCCAGCGCCCCCCTTCAAACCCCTAACTATGGCTACACCTTC. Translation gives CASAPLQTPNYGYTF.

This clonotype was seen ten or more times. V and J are TRBV7-8 and TRBJ2-5; D is ambiguous. The CDR3 length is 13 residues. V dropped 6 bases and J dropped 1 base, with 9 bases sitting between them. The germline V gene encodes CDR1 SGHVS and CDR2 FQNEAQ. The CDR3 DNA is TGTGCCAGCAGTTTATCCTCCCAAGAGACCCAGTACTTC. This gives the protein CASSLSSQETQYF.

This clonotype has more than one count but fewer than ten. The rearrangement links TRBV2 to TRBJ2-5, with 8 bases matching TRBD1. Per germline, CDR1 SNHLY and CDR2 FYNNEI. The trim removed 5 bases at V and 7 bases at J, leaving 12 bases unmatched. This CDR3 contains 15 residues. The CDR3 is CASSRQSGGPGTQYF. The CDR3 DNA sequence: TGTGCCAGCAGTCGCCAATCAGGGGGCCCGGGGACCCAGTACTTC. Drawing the rest from reference TRBV2 and TRBJ2-5, the complete variable domain is EPEVTQTPSHQVTQMGQEVILRCVPISNHLYFYWYRQILGQKVEFLVSFYNNEISEKSEIFDDQFSVERPDGSNFTLKIRSTKLEDSAMYFCASSRQSGGPGTQYFGPGTRLLVL.

Concerning this clonotype: A much larger clone differs from this one at a single base, so this may be a read error. The rearrangement uses TRBV9 and TRBJ2-7; possibly TRBD1 for D (6 bases). CDR1 and CDR2 (germline): SGDLS, YYNGEE. The length of the CDR3 is 15 residues. For the CDR3, the DNA is TGTGCCAGCAGCGTAGATGGCAGGGGCTCCTGCGAGCAGTACTTC. Encoded protein: CASSVDGRGSCEQYF.

This clonotype has a handful of counts. The chain links TRBV4-1 to TRBJ2-1; D not certain. Germline V lookup: CDR1 MGHRA, CDR2 YSYEKL. The length of the CDR3 is 14 residues. V was cut by 4 bases and J by 0 bases, with 7 bases left in between. This CDR3 reads CASSPYFSYNEQFF. The CDR3 DNA reads as TGCGCCAGCAGCCCTTATTTCTCCTACAATGAGCAGTTCTTC.

This clonotype has more than one count but fewer than ten. The V call is TRBV4-2, the J call TRBJ2-1; 7 nucleotides line up with TRBD2. The CDR3 runs 16 residues. Germline V gene lookup returns CDR1 LGHNA and CDR2 YNFKEQ. V lost 0 bases, J lost 4 bases, and 6 bases stayed unmatched. In DNA form, the CDR3 reads TGTGCCAGCAGCCAAGATCGGAGCGGGGATTACAATGAGCAGTTCTTC. Encoded protein: CASSQDRSGDYNEQFF.